Listed here are 17 T cell receptor beta chains from one sample, sequenced in a study of graft-versus-host responses after intestinal transplantation. Data came from immunoSEQ multiplex PCR; TCRdb stores just in-frame clones and leaves some out. The table shows 75,000 to 95,000 clones, with about 92% occurring only once. Their specific antigens are unknown. The sample in question was unstimulated CD8+ T cells sorted from spleen or lymph node cells, obtained before intestinal transplant. The receptors were gathered from a human donor who received an intestinal transplant.

The chain is built from TRBV27 and TRBJ1-6, with D possibly TRBD1 on 6 matching bases. Trimming stripped 2 bases from V and 6 bases from J, with 17 bases between. Per the germline V gene, CDR1 is MNHEY and CDR2 is SMNVEV (reference sequence). The CDR3 spans 17 residues. The CDR3 loop is CASSLKQGTPGNSPLHF. The CDR3 region has the DNA TGTGCCAGCAGTTTAAAACAGGGAACCCCTGGTAATTCACCCCTCCACTTT.

The V call is TRBV4-3, the J call TRBJ1-5, with D possibly being TRBD1 (5 bases). CDR1 is LGHNA and CDR2 is YSLEER in the germline V gene. The germline V and J ends were trimmed by 6 bases and 2 bases, with 8 bases remaining between them. The CDR3 covers 13 residues. The DNA of the CDR3 is TGCGCCAGCAGTCTACAGGGCAATCAGCCCCAGCATTTT. The encoded protein is CASSLQGNQPQHF.

V gene TRBV27 combines with J gene TRBJ2-7; a weak D match, TRBD2 (6 bases). In germline, CDR1 is MNHEY, CDR2 SMNVEV (reference sequence). The CDR3 spans 14 residues. Trimming cost V 6 bases and J 3 bases, with 15 bases left between them. CDR3 in amino acids: CASSDLRLGYEQYF. The CDR3 DNA reads TGTGCCAGCAGCGACCTCCGACTAGGCTACGAGCAGTACTTC.

The chain couples TRBV5-5 to TRBJ2-5, with 8 bases matching TRBD2. The CDR3 extends over 14 amino acids. The germline CDR1 and CDR2 sequences are SGHKS and YYEKEE (reference sequence). J lost 9 bases, V lost 4 bases, and 11 bases had no gene match. The CDR3 coding sequence is TGTGCCAGCAGCCAATGGACTAGCAAAGTGGCCCAGTACTTC. It translates to CASSQWTSKVAQYF.

V gene TRBV27 combines with J gene TRBJ2-2, with 7 bases that match TRBD1. Per the germline V gene, CDR1 is MNHEY and CDR2 is SMNVEV (reference sequence). The CDR3 sequence is 17 residues long. V shed 5 bases and J 6 bases; nucleotides not matched to a gene: 15. The CDR3 nucleotides are TGTGCCAGCAGTATAAACGGACCCACAGGGGTCTCCGGGGAGCTGTTTTTT. Translated: CASSINGPTGVSGELFF.

The V and J genes are TRBV10-3 and TRBJ1-1; 7 bases are a match to TRBD1. CDR3 length equals 12 residues. V dropped 3 bases and J dropped 6; count of bases not matched to a gene: 1. Germline CDR1 is ENHRY and CDR2 is SYGVKD. The CDR3 region is CAISEGGPEAFF. The CDR3 bases are TGTGCCATCAGTGAAGGGGGCCCTGAAGCTTTCTTT.

The CDR3 reads CASSMQGHYNSPLHF. The CDR3 nucleotides read TGTGCCAGTAGTATGCAGGGACACTATAATTCACCCCTCCACTTT. This chain joins TRBV19 and TRBJ1-6; a possible D gene is TRBD1 (6 bases). This CDR3 has 15 residues. Looked up from germline, CDR1 is LNHDA and CDR2 is SQIVND (reference sequence). V lost 3 bases, J lost 3 bases, and 9 bases lay in between.

The chain combines TRBV27 with TRBJ1-2; possible D gene TRBD1, 6 bases. CDR3 length equals 14 residues. Germline CDR1 reads MNHEY; CDR2 reads SMNVEV (reference sequence). The V gene lost 2 bases and the J gene lost 4 bases, with 11 bases spanning the gap. The CDR3 is CASSLDIRGYGYTF. CDR3 DNA: TGTGCCAGCAGTTTAGATATCAGGGGCTATGGCTACACCTTC.

V is TRBV5-4 and J is TRBJ1-1, with D possibly being TRBD1 (5 bases). The CDR3 sequence is 14 residues long. CDR1 SGHNT and CDR2 YYREEE come from the germline V gene (reference sequence). The ends were cut back, 0 bases at V and 1 base at J, with 7 bases in the middle. The CDR3 DNA follows: TGTGCCAGCAGCTTGGCGCAGGGGAACACTGAAGCTTTCTTT. It yields the protein CASSLAQGNTEAFF.

This clone was counted a single time. This rearrangement joins TRBV27 to TRBJ2-1; tentatively, D is TRBD2 (7 bases). Germline-derived CDR1 and CDR2 are MNHEY and SMNVEV (reference sequence). Between the trimmed V and J ends, which lost 2 bases and 9 bases, there was a span of 23 bases. There are 17 residues in the CDR3. CDR3 DNA: TGTGCCAGCAGTTTACGAGTGATGAGGGAGGGGGGAGGTGAGCAGTTCTTC. Its translation: CASSLRVMREGGGEQFF.

The chain employs TRBV27 and TRBJ2-7, with D perhaps matching TRBD1 (5 bases). Trimming shortened V by 4 bases and J by 1 base, and 11 bases separated the two germline ends. Germline loops: CDR1 MNHEY, CDR2 SMNVEV (reference sequence). The CDR3 spans 14 residues. The CDR3 DNA is TGTGCCAGCAGTTCCCCTCGACAGTCCTACGAGCAGTACTTC. Its protein is CASSSPRQSYEQYF.

The chain has TRBV12-5 and TRBJ2-6; D perhaps matches TRBD1 (6 bases). There are 16 residues in the CDR3. The V end lost 7 bases, the J end lost 0 bases, and 13 bases lay between the germline ends. The germline V gene encodes CDR1 LGHNT and CDR2 FRNRAP. The CDR3 region has the DNA TGTGCTAGTGCAGGGGACGGTCTCTCTGGGGCCAACGTCCTGACTTTC. This translates into CASAGDGLSGANVLTF. Drawing the rest from reference TRBV12-5 and TRBJ2-6, the complete variable domain is DARVTQTPRHKVTEMGQEVTMRCQPILGHNTVFWYRQTMMQGLELLAYFRNRAPLDDSGMPKDRFSAEMPDATLATLKIQPSEPRDSAVYFCASAGDGLSGANVLTFGAGSRLTVL.

This chain connects TRBV7-8 to TRBJ2-3; 14 positions agree with TRBD2. CDR3 length: 18 residues. Unmatched junction bases numbered 8, after V lost 4 bases and J lost 2 bases. From germline, CDR1 is SGHVS and CDR2 FQNEAQ. The CDR3 nucleotides read TGTGCCAGCAGCTCCAGACTAGCGGGGGGGACCAACACAGATACGCAGTATTTT. Translation: CASSSRLAGGTNTDTQYF.

This chain links TRBV4-3 with TRBJ2-7, with 7 bases matching TRBD2. CDR3 length: 14 amino acids. V gave up 2 bases and J gave up 3 bases; unmatched junction bases: 4. Germline V gene data show CDR1 as LGHNA and CDR2 as YSLEER. CDR3 sequence reads: CASSQYRGVYEQYF. The CDR3, as DNA: TGCGCCAGCAGCCAATATCGGGGGGTCTACGAGCAGTACTTC.

The chain uses TRBV28 and TRBJ2-6, with 10 bases that match TRBD1. Per the germline V gene, CDR1 is MDHEN and CDR2 is SYDVKM. V lost 6 bases, J lost 1 base, and 6 bases stayed unmatched. This CDR3 is 17 amino acids long. CDR3 bases: TGTGCCAGCAGGGCCGGGACAGGGGCATCTGGGGCCAACGTCCTGACTTTC. It yields the protein CASRAGTGASGANVLTF.

This chain connects TRBV9 to TRBJ2-7; perhaps TRBD1 as D (7 bases). The germline V gene has CDR1 SGDLS and CDR2 YYNGEE. Between the trimmed V and J ends, which lost 1 base and 4 bases, there was a span of 15 bases. This CDR3 has 15 amino acids. In DNA form, the CDR3 reads TGTGCCAGCAGCGTACAGGGGGGTTTTGCGTACGAGCAGTACTTC. Its protein product is CASSVQGGFAYEQYF.

The chain employs TRBV9 and TRBJ2-1; 9 positions agree with TRBD2. Trimming at V came to 0 bases and at J to 8 bases, leaving 12 bases not matched to a gene. From germline, CDR1 is SGDLS and CDR2 YYNGEE. The CDR3 has 17 residues. The CDR3 reads CASSVGLSGGPTDEQFF. The CDR3 nucleotides read TGTGCCAGCAGCGTAGGGTTGAGCGGGGGGCCTACGGATGAGCAGTTCTTC.